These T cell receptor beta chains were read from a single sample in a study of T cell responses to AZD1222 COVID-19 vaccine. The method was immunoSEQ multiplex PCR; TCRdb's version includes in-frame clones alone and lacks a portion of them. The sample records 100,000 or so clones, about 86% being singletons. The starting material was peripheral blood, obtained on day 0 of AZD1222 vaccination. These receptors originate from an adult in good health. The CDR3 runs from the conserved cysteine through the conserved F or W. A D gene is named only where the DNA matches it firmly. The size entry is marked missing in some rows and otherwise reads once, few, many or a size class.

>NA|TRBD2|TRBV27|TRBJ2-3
CASSINGLAGPRQYF
TGTGCCAGCAGTATAAACGGCCTAGCGGGTCCCAGGCAGTATTTT
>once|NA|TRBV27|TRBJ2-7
CASSDRDGEEQYF
TGTGCCAGCAGTGACCGTGACGGGGAGGAGCAGTACTTC
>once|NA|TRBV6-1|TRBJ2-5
CASSEETITQETQYF
TGTGCCAGCAGTGAAGAAACAATCACCCAAGAGACCCAGTACTTC
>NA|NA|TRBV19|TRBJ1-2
CASSIFQGRGYTF
TGTGCCAGTAGTATATTTCAGGGGCGCGGCTACACCTTC
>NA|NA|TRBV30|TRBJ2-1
CAWVPGRSSYNEQFF
TGTGCCTGGGTGCCCGGGAGAAGCTCCTACAATGAGCAGTTCTTC
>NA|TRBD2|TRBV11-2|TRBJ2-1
CASSPGTSGGAYDEQFF
TGTGCCAGCAGCCCTGGGACTAGCGGGGGGGCGTATGATGAGCAGTTCTTC
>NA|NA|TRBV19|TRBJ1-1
CASTTDGGSTEAFF
TGTGCCAGCACTACGGATGGGGGGAGCACTGAAGCTTTCTTT
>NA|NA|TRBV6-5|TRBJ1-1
CASSPRGALAFF
TGTGCCAGCAGTCCTCGGGGCGCTTTGGCTTTCTTT
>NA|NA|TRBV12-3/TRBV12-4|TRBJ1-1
CASSSNRNTEAFF
TGTGCCAGCAGTTCAAACCGGAACACTGAAGCTTTCTTT
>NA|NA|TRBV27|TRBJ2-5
CASSLQGYQETQYF
TGTGCCAGCAGCCTCCAGGGCTATCAAGAGACCCAGTACTTC
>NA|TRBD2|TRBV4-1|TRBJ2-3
CASSRSGGAYGTDTQYF
TGCGCCAGCAGCCGTAGCGGGGGGGCCTATGGCACAGATACGCAGTATTTT
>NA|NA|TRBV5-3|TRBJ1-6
CARSLDPSALHF
TGTGCCAGAAGCTTGGACCCTTCGGCCCTCCACTTT
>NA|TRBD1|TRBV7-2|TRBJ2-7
CASSQLIDRVLMYEQYF
TGTGCCAGCAGCCAACTGATTGACAGGGTCCTTATGTACGAGCAGTACTTC
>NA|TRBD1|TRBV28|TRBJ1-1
CASRAGTGNTEAFF
TGTGCCAGCAGGGCCGGGACAGGGAACACTGAAGCTTTCTTT
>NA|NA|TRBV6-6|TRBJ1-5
CASSYLGGDSNQPQHF
TGTGCCAGCAGTTACTTGGGAGGAGATAGCAATCAGCCCCAGCATTTT
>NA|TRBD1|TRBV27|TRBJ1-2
CASRREGALGYTF
TGTGCCAGCAGACGGGAGGGGGCGCTTGGCTACACCTTC
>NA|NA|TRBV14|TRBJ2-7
CASSLATPAGFSYEQYF
TGTGCCAGCAGCCTCGCGACCCCGGCTGGTTTCTCCTACGAGCAGTACTTC